The clone carrying this TCR beta chain appeared a few times. Its antigen is not identified. Treatment reported: roughly 20 received Ad26.COV2.S at low or high dose, single or two shots; 5 received placebo; per-sample allocation not given. Vaccine and placebo recipients were sampled on day 63 after the first injection. Based in Boston, the donor was an adult of 18-55 years. The record originates from a study of Ad26.COV2.S vaccination and SARS-CoV-2 variants. The overall study: Ad26.COV2.S arm of COV1001 included the donor. Once, or twice with 56 days between doses, Ad26.COV2.S was given intramuscularly. Study-wide results and limits: Quantification of TCR breadth and depth may have yielded underestimates of total T cell responses.

With 5 bases clipped from V and 0 bases from J, the junction kept 11 bases outside the gene matches. The CDR3 loop spans 18 amino acids. In germline, CDR1 is SGHTS, CDR2 YDEGEE. Produced via immunoSEQ multiplex PCR; TCRdb's table is partial and in-frame only. The repertoire includes around 240,000 clones, 88% of them detected once, and about 10% sits in the top ten. Sequences were derived from peripheral blood, sampled in a trial of Ad26.COV2.S vaccine versus placebo. The chain links TRBV5-8 to TRBJ2-4; 10 bases fit TRBD1. This receptor was identified in a person between 18 and 60 years old who received the Ad26.COV2.S COVID-19 vaccine or a placebo. The CDR3 loop is CASRKGQGLWQAKNIQYF. The CDR3 DNA reads TGTGCCAGCAGGAAGGGACAGGGGCTCTGGCAAGCCAAAAACATTCAGTACTTC.